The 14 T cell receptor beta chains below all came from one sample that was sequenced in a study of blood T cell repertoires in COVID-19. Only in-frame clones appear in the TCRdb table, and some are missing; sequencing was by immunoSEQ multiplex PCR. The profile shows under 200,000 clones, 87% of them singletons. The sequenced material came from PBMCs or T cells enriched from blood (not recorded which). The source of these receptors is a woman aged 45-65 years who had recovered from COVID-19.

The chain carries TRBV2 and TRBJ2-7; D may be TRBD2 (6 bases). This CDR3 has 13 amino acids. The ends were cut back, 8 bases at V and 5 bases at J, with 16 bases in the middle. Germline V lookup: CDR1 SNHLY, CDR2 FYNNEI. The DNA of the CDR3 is TGTGCCAGCCTCTTGGGCGGGATCAACGAGCAGTACTTC. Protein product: CASLLGGINEQYF.

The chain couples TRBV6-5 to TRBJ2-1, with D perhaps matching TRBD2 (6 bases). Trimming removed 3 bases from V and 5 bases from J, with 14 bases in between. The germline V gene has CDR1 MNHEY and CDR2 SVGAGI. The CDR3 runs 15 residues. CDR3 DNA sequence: TGTGCCAGCAGTTATAGCCGGGACTGGCACAATGAGCAGTTCTTC. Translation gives CASSYSRDWHNEQFF.

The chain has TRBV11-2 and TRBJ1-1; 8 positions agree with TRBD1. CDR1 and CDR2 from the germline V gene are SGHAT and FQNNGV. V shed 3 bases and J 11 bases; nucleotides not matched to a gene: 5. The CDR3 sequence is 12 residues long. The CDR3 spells CASSLDRVNAFF. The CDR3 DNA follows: TGTGCCAGCAGCTTGGACAGGGTCAATGCTTTCTTT.

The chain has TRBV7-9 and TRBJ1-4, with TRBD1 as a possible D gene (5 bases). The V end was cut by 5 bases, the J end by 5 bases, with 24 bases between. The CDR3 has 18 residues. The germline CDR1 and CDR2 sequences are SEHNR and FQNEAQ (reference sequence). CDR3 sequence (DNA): TGTGCCAGCAGCCGAGGAGCTCAATACAGGTCCCGAAATGAAAAACTGTTTTTT. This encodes CASSRGAQYRSRNEKLFF.

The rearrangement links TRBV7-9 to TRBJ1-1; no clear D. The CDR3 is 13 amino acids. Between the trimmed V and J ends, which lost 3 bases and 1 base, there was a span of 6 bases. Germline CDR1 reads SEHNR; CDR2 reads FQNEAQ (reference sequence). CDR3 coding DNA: TGTGCCAGCAGCTTCCCACAGAACACTGAAGCTTTCTTT. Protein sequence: CASSFPQNTEAFF.

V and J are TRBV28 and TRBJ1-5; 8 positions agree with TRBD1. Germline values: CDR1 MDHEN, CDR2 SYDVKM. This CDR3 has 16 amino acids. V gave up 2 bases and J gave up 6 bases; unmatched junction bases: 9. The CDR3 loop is CASSLTAGGFSQPQHF. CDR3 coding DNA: TGTGCCAGCAGTTTAACGGCAGGGGGCTTTAGTCAGCCCCAGCATTTT. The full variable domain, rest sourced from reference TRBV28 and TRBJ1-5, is DVKVTQSSRYLVKRTGEKVFLECVQDMDHENMFWYRQDPGLGLRLIYFSYDVKMKEKGDIPEGYSVSREKKERFSLILESASTNQTSMYLCASSLTAGGFSQPQHFGDGTRLSIL.

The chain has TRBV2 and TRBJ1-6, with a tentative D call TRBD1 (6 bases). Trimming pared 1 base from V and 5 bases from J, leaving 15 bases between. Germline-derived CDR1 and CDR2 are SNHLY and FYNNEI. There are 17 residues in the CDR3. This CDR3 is CASSEVIPGHDNSPLHF. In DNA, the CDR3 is TGTGCCAGCAGTGAAGTAATTCCGGGACACGATAATTCACCCCTCCACTTT.

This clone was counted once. The CDR3 protein is CASSQGHSGGTDTQYF. For the CDR3, the DNA is TGTGCCAGCAGCCAAGGTCATAGCGGGGGGACAGATACGCAGTATTTT. The chain is built from TRBV4-2 and TRBJ2-3; the match to TRBD2 covers 10 bases. In germline, CDR1 is LGHNA, CDR2 YNFKEQ. The length of the CDR3 is 16 residues. Trimming removed 1 base from V and 3 bases from J; junction bases left unmatched: 4.

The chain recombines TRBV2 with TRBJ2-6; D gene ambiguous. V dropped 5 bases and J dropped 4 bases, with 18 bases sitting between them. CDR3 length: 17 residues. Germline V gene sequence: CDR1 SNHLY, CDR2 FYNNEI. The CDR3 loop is CASSLPPLSSGANVLTF. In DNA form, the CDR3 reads TGTGCCAGCAGTCTTCCCCCCCTTTCGTCCGGGGCCAACGTCCTGACTTTC. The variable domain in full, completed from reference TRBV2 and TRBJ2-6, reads EPEVTQTPSHQVTQMGQEVILRCVPISNHLYFYWYRQILGQKVEFLVSFYNNEISEKSEIFDDQFSVERPDGSNFTLKIRSTKLEDSAMYFCASSLPPLSSGANVLTFGAGSRLTVL.

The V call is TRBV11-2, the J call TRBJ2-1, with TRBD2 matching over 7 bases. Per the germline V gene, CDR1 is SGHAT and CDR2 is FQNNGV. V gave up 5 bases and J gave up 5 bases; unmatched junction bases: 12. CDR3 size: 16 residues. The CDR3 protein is CASSPRTGLRDNEQFF. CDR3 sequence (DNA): TGTGCCAGCAGCCCCCGGACGGGACTAAGGGACAATGAGCAGTTCTTC. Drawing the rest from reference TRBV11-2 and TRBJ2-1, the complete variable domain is EAGVAQSPRYKIIEKRQSVAFWCNPISGHATLYWYQQILGQGPKLLIQFQNNGVVDDSQLPKDRFSAERLKGVDSTLKIQPAKLEDSAVYLCASSPRTGLRDNEQFFGPGTRLTVL.

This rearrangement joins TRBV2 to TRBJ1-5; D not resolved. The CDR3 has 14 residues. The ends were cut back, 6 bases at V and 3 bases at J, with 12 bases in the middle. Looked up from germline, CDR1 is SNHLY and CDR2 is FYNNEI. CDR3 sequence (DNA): TGTGCCAGCAGCCCCGACATACCCAATCAGCCCCAGCATTTT. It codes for CASSPDIPNQPQHF.

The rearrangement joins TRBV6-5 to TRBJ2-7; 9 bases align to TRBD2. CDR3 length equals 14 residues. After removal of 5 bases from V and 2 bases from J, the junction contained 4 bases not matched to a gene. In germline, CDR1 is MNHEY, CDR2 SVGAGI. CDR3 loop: CASSRGLATYEQYF. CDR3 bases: TGTGCCAGCAGTAGGGGACTAGCAACCTACGAGCAGTACTTC.

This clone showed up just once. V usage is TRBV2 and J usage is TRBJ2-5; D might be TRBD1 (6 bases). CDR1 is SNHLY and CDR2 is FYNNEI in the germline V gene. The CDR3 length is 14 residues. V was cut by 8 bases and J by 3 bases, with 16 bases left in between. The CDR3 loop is CASLPGTFEETQYF. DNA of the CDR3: TGTGCCAGCCTTCCCGGGACATTCGAAGAGACCCAGTACTTC.

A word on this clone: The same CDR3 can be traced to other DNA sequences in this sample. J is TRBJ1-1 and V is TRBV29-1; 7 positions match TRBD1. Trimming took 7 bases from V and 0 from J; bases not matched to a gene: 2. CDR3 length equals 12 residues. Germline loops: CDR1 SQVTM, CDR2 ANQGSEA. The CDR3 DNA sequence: TGCAGCGCAGGACAGGTGAACACTGAAGCTTTCTTT. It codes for CSAGQVNTEAFF.